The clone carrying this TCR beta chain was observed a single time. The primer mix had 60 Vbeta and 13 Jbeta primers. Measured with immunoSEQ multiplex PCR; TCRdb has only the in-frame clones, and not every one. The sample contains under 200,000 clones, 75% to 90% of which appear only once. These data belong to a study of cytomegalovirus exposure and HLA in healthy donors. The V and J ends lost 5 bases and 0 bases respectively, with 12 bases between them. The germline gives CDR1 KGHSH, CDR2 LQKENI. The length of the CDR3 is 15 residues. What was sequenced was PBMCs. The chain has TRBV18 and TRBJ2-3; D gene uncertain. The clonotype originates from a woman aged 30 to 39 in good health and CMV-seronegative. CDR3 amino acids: CASSALAGSTDTQYF. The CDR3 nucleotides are TGTGCCAGCTCAGCATTGGCAGGAAGCACAGATACGCAGTATTTT.